This TCR beta chain was sequenced for a study of tumor-infiltrating lymphocytes in primary liver carcinoma. Comment on this clonotype: Antigen: not known. The junction differs from germline at one of its ends, possibly a read error.

For each extraction, RNA and DNA were obtained together from 20-30 mg of unsorted bulk tissue. TCR beta cDNA was prepared out of around 460 ng total RNA by means of a constant-region primer. TCR beta libraries came from three nested multiplex PCR rounds using slightly modified ARM-PCR. For around 11 cycles apiece, the opening two PCR rounds ran with TRBV1-TRBV30 forward primers and a C-beta reverse primer. One entry per CDR3 protein, called by TCRdb with MiXCR from the multiplex PCR reads. The repertoire holds 80,000 to 100,000 distinct CDR3 sequences, roughly 70% seen once, with about 27% in the top ten. The CDR3 spans 16 residues. The germline gives CDR1 SEHNR, CDR2 FQNEAQ (reference sequence). Study-level points and caveats: The study found a significantly higher top-250-clone fraction in tumors than in blood (p = 0.039).

The sequence came from a man aged 40-55 years with primary liver carcinoma and hepatitis B virus infection. The V call is TRBV7-9, the J call TRBJ2-1; D might be TRBD2 (6 bases). Sequenced input: tumor-adjacent normal liver tissue. CDR3 in DNA: TGTGCCAGCAGACCCTCTAGCGTGCCCGCCTACAGTGAGCAGTTCTTC. This encodes CASRPSSVPAYSEQFF.